This T cell receptor beta chain was obtained from a study of post-analysis software for immune sequencing data. As for the study in general: The cohort encompassed relapsing-remitting, secondary progressive and progressive-relapsing multiple sclerosis disease courses. Points from the study as a whole: When patients were compared with controls, about five TRBV segments were more frequent, TRBV5-6, TRBV5-1 and TRBV20-1 among them. For normalized Chao1 diversity, multiple sclerosis patients scored significantly lower than controls did.

Every TCR beta cDNA library bore unique molecular identifiers. One entry per CDR3 protein, called by TCRdb with MiXCR from the PCR reads. Here the sample spans around 710,000 distinct CDR3 sequences, approximately 44% being singletons. CDR1 is SQVTM, CDR2 ANQGSEA, per germline. V was pared by 3 bases and J by 8 bases, with 16 bases between. This CDR3 comprises 13 residues. This clonotype has only one observation. Its target is unknown. J is TRBJ1-2 and V is TRBV29-1; D is undetermined. Specimen: blood. The origin of this receptor is a girl between 5 and 17 years old with multiple sclerosis. The CDR3 bases are TGCAGCGTTGATATGGCCGGGGAAGAAGGCTACACCTTC. Translation: CSVDMAGEEGYTF.